The source of this T cell receptor beta chain is a study of blood T cell repertoires in COVID-19. About this clone itself: The same CDR3 also results from other DNA sequences found in this sample.

The CDR3 is 15 amino acids. CDR1 and CDR2 (germline): SGHTA, FQGNSA. The ends lost 1 base at V and 4 bases at J; junction bases unmatched: 4. Recruited during active infection, patients (from Seattle) were subsequently followed longitudinally. Original analysis: Counts of nucleated cells, estimated from reference gene primer amplification, were obtained. Only in-frame clones appear in the TCRdb table, and some are missing; sequencing was by immunoSEQ multiplex PCR. V and J calls and clone size come straight from that table; D and trimming were deduced from the DNA. This sample has some 200,000 clones, with about 81% found just once.

The source of this sequence is an older woman with COVID-19, enrolled during active disease. Sequencing was carried out using peripheral blood. The chain employs TRBV7-2 and TRBJ2-1, with TRBD1 matching 7 bases. The CDR3 spells CASSLDRGLYNEQFF. The CDR3 coding sequence is TGTGCCAGCAGCTTAGACAGGGGCCTGTACAATGAGCAGTTCTTC.